This TCR beta chain was sequenced during a study of cytomegalovirus exposure and HLA in healthy donors (dated by TCRdb to 2017 to 2019). Context from the whole study: The approximately 710 repertoires of the first cohort and the roughly 120 validation repertoires were produced on the same platform, according to a later analysis. The study was designed to test whether signatures of past pathogen exposure could be identified by cataloging public T cell receptors. Besides the first cohort of roughly 640 subjects, a separate validation cohort made up of 120 different subjects was used. High-throughput TCR immunosequencing, statistical association of individual TCRs with disease status, and machine learning were combined to predict cytomegalovirus infection status.

Donors formed part of the validation cohort, which comprised 120 subjects and was distinct from the first cohort of several hundred subjects. Library preparation was by the immunoSEQ multiplex PCR assay. The source study handled its data this way. A statistical classification framework was built for diagnosing cytomegalovirus status from the catalog of TCR beta chain sequences. Sourced from immuneACCESS, this table was stored by TCRdb with only in-frame sequences that have V and J called. A share of the clones is absent; for the studies checked, an unresolved V gene accounts for under half, and the remainder has no known explanation. V, J and clone size are those of that table, while D and trimming were read from the DNA. The sample yields about 170,000 clones; around nine tenths were counted once. The ten largest clones add up to roughly 2.6% of the sample. About this clone itself: Its antigen is still unknown. The input lacks base qualities; no much larger clone sits a single base away.

Including the terminal cysteine and phenylalanine, the CDR3 comprises 14 residues. Only the CDR3 part of the read is kept: 42 bases, read in frame from the first base. The germline V gene yields MDHEN for CDR1 and SYDVKM for CDR2. Trimming removed 8 bases from V and 4 bases from J, leaving 17 bases between the germline ends. General conclusions and limits of the study: Of the cluster scores, 85% to 95% were above 0 in a later analysis, which found that TCRs clustered in the first cohort also tended to co-occur in the 95 to 150 validation repertoires. The study listed 150 to 200 TCR beta chains as associated with cytomegalovirus. It was suggested by the authors that the approach could potentially be generalized to other disease states and immunological phenotypes. In vitro tests confirmed that a few of the cytomegalovirus-associated TCR beta chains recognize cytomegalovirus antigens. The validation cohort had no HLA typing available for a later analysis, so co-occurrence within that cohort was assessed over all 120 repertoires. Cytomegalovirus status was reported to be diagnosed by the classifier with high specificity and sensitivity in both the original and validation cohorts. While some public TCRs were present in many individuals, most TCR sequences turned up only very rarely across donors.

This TCR came from a man aged 18 to 29 in good health and CMV-seropositive. The receptor chain draws on TRBV28 and TRBJ1-1, with the D gene uncertain. Sequenced: PBMCs. The DNA is as follows: TGTGCCAGCGGCTTGGAAGGAGCCGGCACTGAAGCTTTCTTT. Its product reads: CASGLEGAGTEAFF.